Shown below are 27 T cell receptor beta chains from a single sample sequenced in a study of vaccination and CD4 T cells after COVID-19. Their antigens are not known. An Oncomine TCR Beta short-read assay was used to sequence the DNA from cultured CD4+ T cells. TCRdb recomputed calls from the PCR reads with MiXCR, one row per CDR3 protein. The table has approximately 13,000 distinct CDR3 sequences, roughly 29% seen once; the top ten hold 25% to 30%. Indicated treatment: approximately nine-day PBMC culture with coronavirus spike peptide pools or control peptides (ViraFEST assay). The material sequenced was CD4+ T cells from blood, cultured in vitro, taken before SARS-CoV-2 vaccination. Receptors originate from a human donor who received a COVID-19 vaccine.

The chain has TRBV19 and TRBJ2-3; no clear D. Germline-derived CDR1 and CDR2 are LNHDA and SQIVND (reference sequence). Trimming stripped 5 bases from V and 4 bases from J, with 7 bases between. This CDR3 contains 12 residues. CDR3 nucleotide sequence: TGTGCCAGTAGTCCCATTGCAGATACGCAGTATTTT. This translates into CASSPIADTQYF.

V usage is TRBV12-3 or TRBV12-4 and J usage is TRBJ1-5; tentative D call: TRBD1 (5 bases). This CDR3 comprises 15 residues. Trimming removed 4 bases from V and 5 bases from J, with 15 bases in between. The CDR3 protein is CASSSGWGRHQPQHF. As DNA, the CDR3 is TGTGCCAGCAGTTCCGGCTGGGGCCGGCATCAGCCCCAGCATTTT.

CDR3 region: CSARENGVSNQPQHF. Here the CDR3 DNA reads TGCAGTGCTAGAGAAAATGGGGTCAGCAATCAGCCCCAGCATTTT. The chain links TRBV20-1 to TRBJ1-5; D is unclear. V dropped 0 bases and J dropped 1 base, with 10 bases sitting between them. Germline V gene lookup returns CDR1 DFQATT and CDR2 SNEGSKA (reference sequence). This CDR3 spans 15 amino acids.

This chain connects TRBV29-1 to TRBJ2-3; TRBD2 matches 14 bases. Germline-derived CDR1 and CDR2 are SQVTM and ANQGSEA. The CDR3 length is 15 residues. With 1 base clipped from V and 5 bases from J, the junction kept 2 bases outside the gene matches. CDR3 in amino acids: CSVEGLAGGIDTQYF. The CDR3 coding sequence is TGCAGCGTTGAAGGACTAGCGGGGGGGATAGATACGCAGTATTTT.

This clonotype was seen a few times. This chain joins TRBV12-3 or TRBV12-4 and TRBJ1-5; 8 bases align to TRBD1. The CDR3 loop spans 15 amino acids. The ends lost 1 base at V and 7 bases at J; junction bases unmatched: 6. Here the CDR3 DNA reads TGTGCCAGCAGTTTAGACTTGGCAGGGGGCCAGCCCCAGCATTTT. Its translation is CASSLDLAGGQPQHF.

The V and J genes are TRBV10-3 and TRBJ2-5, with D perhaps matching TRBD1 (5 bases). The V gene's germline CDR1 is ENHRY and CDR2 SYGVKD. Deletions cut 3 bases from V and 0 bases from J, with 8 bases between. This CDR3 comprises 14 residues. In nucleotides, the CDR3 is TGTGCCATCAGTGATACAGGCTACCAAGAGACCCAGTACTTC. It encodes CAISDTGYQETQYF.

The sample holds a few counts of this clonotype. This sequence joins TRBV19 and TRBJ1-2; no clear D. Germline V gene lookup returns CDR1 LNHDA and CDR2 SQIVND (reference sequence). The CDR3 length is 15 residues. The V end lost 7 bases, the J end lost 2 bases, and 17 bases lay between the germline ends. For the CDR3, the DNA is TGTGCCAGTACTACCCTAAGGAAGCTAAACTATGGCTACACCTTC. This sequence encodes CASTTLRKLNYGYTF.

Only a few counts were recorded for this clonotype. The gene calls are TRBV15 and TRBJ1-3; D gene uncertain. In germline, CDR1 is LNHNV, CDR2 YYDKDF (reference sequence). This CDR3 spans 15 amino acids. V lost 0 bases and J lost 2, with 8 bases in between. DNA for the CDR3: TGTGCCACCAGCAGAGAGCCGTTACCTGGAAACACCATATATTTT. The encoded protein is CATSREPLPGNTIYF.

In DNA, the CDR3 is TGCGCCAGCAGTTCAACCCGGACAGTCTACAATGAGCAGTTCTTC. Translated: CASSSTRTVYNEQFF. This chain uses TRBV5-1 with TRBJ2-1, with D perhaps TRBD1 (6 bases). The CDR3 spans 15 residues. V was shortened by 5 bases and J by 3 bases, with 15 bases between the two germline ends. The germline V gene has CDR1 SGHRS and CDR2 YFSETQ.

V is TRBV5-1 and J is TRBJ1-6, with 10 positions matching TRBD1. V dropped 1 base and J dropped 7; count of bases not matched to a gene: 2. Germline V gene lookup returns CDR1 SGHRS and CDR2 YFSETQ. There are 15 residues in the CDR3. The CDR3 DNA reads TGCGCCAGCAGCTTGTGGGACAGGGGAAATTCACCCCTCCACTTT. The encoded protein is CASSLWDRGNSPLHF.

V is TRBV2 and J is TRBJ2-7; 7 bases are a match to TRBD1. Per germline, CDR1 SNHLY and CDR2 FYNNEI. The CDR3 loop spans 16 amino acids. With 4 bases clipped from V and 0 bases from J, the junction kept 9 bases outside the gene matches. The CDR3: CASSGGGPRSSYEQYF. CDR3 DNA sequence: TGTGCCAGCAGTGGAGGGGGCCCAAGGAGCTCCTACGAGCAGTACTTC.

This clonotype was counted a few times. The chain couples TRBV7-6 to TRBJ2-3, with D uncertain. The CDR3 is 14 residues long. Per the germline V gene, CDR1 is SGHVS and CDR2 is FNYEAQ. Trimming left V 0 bases short and J 0 bases short, with 4 bases between. As DNA, the CDR3 is TGTGCCAGCAGCTTAGCGGGGAGCACAGATACGCAGTATTTT. It codes for CASSLAGSTDTQYF.

This clonotype was seen a single time. The chain recombines TRBV18 with TRBJ2-5; the D gene could be TRBD1 or TRBD2 (5 bases each). Trimming left V 1 base short and J 5 bases short, with 14 bases between. CDR3 length equals 15 residues. Germline CDR1 KGHSH, CDR2 LQKENI. CDR3 residues: CASSPQGPPGETQYF. The DNA for the CDR3 is TGTGCCAGCTCACCACAGGGACCCCCCGGGGAGACCCAGTACTTC.

This clonotype was seen more than once but under ten times. The chain is built from TRBV6-2 or TRBV6-3 and TRBJ2-6; 9 nucleotides agree with TRBD1. The germline V gene encodes CDR1 MNHEY and CDR2 SVGEGT. The CDR3 totals 15 residues. V trimming: 4 bases; J trimming: 9 bases; junction bases outside the gene matches: 7. CDR3 DNA sequence: TGTGCCAGCAGTTTCCGACAGGGGGTGGTCAACGTCCTGACTTTC. Translated, it gives CASSFRQGVVNVLTF.

The V gene is TRBV12-3 or TRBV12-4, the J gene TRBJ2-3; 9 nucleotides agree with TRBD2. Losses at the gene ends were 3 bases for V and 0 bases for J; bases not matched to a gene: 7. This CDR3 is built from 17 residues. CDR3 region: CASSFKLAGISTDTQYF. As DNA, the CDR3 is TGTGCCAGCAGTTTTAAACTAGCGGGCATTAGCACAGATACGCAGTATTTT.

This clonotype was counted only a few times. The chain couples TRBV10-1 to TRBJ2-1; D might be TRBD1 (6 bases). The CDR3 totals 15 residues. V dropped 0 bases and J dropped 6 bases, with 12 bases sitting between them. Germline-derived CDR1 and CDR2 are WNHNN and SYGVQD (reference sequence). CDR3 protein: CASSESGARGNEQFF. CDR3 coding DNA: TGCGCCAGCAGTGAGTCGGGGGCTCGGGGCAATGAGCAGTTCTTC.

This chain's CDR3 is CASSFDWNSGNTIYF. DNA for the CDR3: TGTGCCAGCAGCTTTGACTGGAACTCTGGAAACACCATATATTTT. V usage is TRBV7-6 and J usage is TRBJ1-3, with D hard to call. Germline-derived CDR1 and CDR2 are SGHVS and FNYEAQ. With 3 bases removed from V and 0 bases from J, the gap between germline ends came to 9 bases. The CDR3 sequence is 15 residues long.

The CDR3 coding sequence is TGTGCCAGCAGCTCCGAGTTTCGCGAGCAGTTCTTC. This sequence encodes CASSSEFREQFF. The chain links TRBV5-8 to TRBJ2-1; D is undetermined. The V end was cut by 3 bases, the J end by 10 bases, with 11 bases between. The CDR3 loop spans 12 amino acids. The V gene's germline CDR1 is SGHTS and CDR2 YDEGEE. Using reference TRBV5-8 and TRBJ2-1 for the parts outside the CDR3, the full variable domain is EAGVTQSPTHLIKTRGQQATLRCSPISGHTSVYWYQQALGLGLQFLLWYDEGEERNRGNFPPRFSGRQFPNYSSELNVNALELEDSALYLCASSSEFREQFFGPGTRLTVL.

The CDR3 reads CASSPDGGDTSYEQYF. For the CDR3, the DNA is TGTGCCAGCTCACCGGACGGCGGGGACACCTCCTACGAGCAGTACTTC. The J gene is TRBJ2-7, the V gene TRBV18; D is perhaps TRBD1 or TRBD2 (6 bases each). Trimming cost V 3 bases and J 0 bases, with 15 bases left between them. Per the germline V gene, CDR1 is KGHSH and CDR2 is LQKENI. The CDR3 length is 16 residues.

The chain combines TRBV6-5 with TRBJ1-1, with unresolved D. Trimming shortened V by 2 bases and J by 4 bases, and 2 bases separated the two germline ends. In germline, CDR1 is MNHEY, CDR2 SVGAGI. The CDR3 has 11 amino acids. The CDR3 spells CASSYITEAFF. For the CDR3, the DNA is TGTGCCAGCAGTTACATCACTGAAGCTTTCTTT.

This clonotype was observed a few times. CDR3 coding DNA: TGTGCCTGGAATCTCATATGGGGGGGGACACAGAACACTGAAGCTTTCTTT. Its protein product is CAWNLIWGGTQNTEAFF. The J gene is TRBJ1-1, the V gene TRBV30; D might be TRBD1 (6 bases). Deletions cut 4 bases from V and 1 base from J, with 22 bases between. CDR1 is GTSNPN and CDR2 is SVGIG in the germline V gene (reference sequence). This CDR3 is 17 amino acids long.

The genes are TRBV2 and TRBJ1-1, with TRBD1 matching over 7 bases. CDR3 length: 15 amino acids. Germline assignment: CDR1 SNHLY and CDR2 FYNNEI. V shed 6 bases, J shed 1 base, and the junction held 8 bases outside the gene matches. CDR3 residues: CASRTLTGENTEAFF. CDR3 sequence (DNA): TGTGCCAGCAGAACCCTAACAGGGGAGAACACTGAAGCTTTCTTT.

The sample holds a few counts of this clonotype. V is TRBV7-2 and J is TRBJ1-6, with 8 bases matching TRBD1. The CDR3 length is 18 residues. From germline, CDR1 is SGHTA and CDR2 FQGNSA. Trimming cost V 1 base and J 9 bases; bases outside gene matches: 14. The CDR3 loop reads CASSLVVWEQGARSPLHF. CDR3 in DNA: TGTGCCAGCAGCTTAGTGGTCTGGGAGCAGGGGGCGCGTTCACCCCTCCACTTT.

The chain carries TRBV2 and TRBJ1-2; no reliable D call. The CDR3 consists of 15 residues. V lost 6 bases and J lost 7, with 21 bases in between. Germline CDR1 reads SNHLY; CDR2 reads FYNNEI. The CDR3 here is CASSTSKGAVGGYTF. Written as DNA, the CDR3 is TGTGCCAGCAGCACCTCAAAAGGTGCGGTTGGTGGCTACACCTTC.

The V gene is TRBV6-5, the J gene TRBJ1-1, with D unclear. Germline CDR1 MNHEY, CDR2 SVGAGI. Trimming stripped 2 bases from V and 7 bases from J, with 8 bases between. This CDR3 contains 12 residues. The DNA for the CDR3 is TGTGCCAGCAGTTACCGACAAGGTGAAGCTTTCTTT. This translates into CASSYRQGEAFF.

This clonotype has just a few counts. The chain has TRBV7-9 and TRBJ2-7; D is ambiguous. Germline V gene lookup returns CDR1 SEHNR and CDR2 FQNEAQ (reference sequence). The CDR3 sequence is 13 residues long. Trimming cost V 2 bases and J 0 bases, with 5 bases left between them. This CDR3 reads CASSLWSSYEQYF. The CDR3 nucleotides are TGTGCCAGCAGCTTATGGAGCTCCTACGAGCAGTACTTC. The full variable domain, completed using reference TRBV7-9 and TRBJ2-7, is DTGVSQNPRHKITKRGQNVTFRCDPISEHNRLYWYRQTLGQGPEFLTYFQNEAQLEKSRLLSDRFSAERPKGSFSTLEIQRTEQGDSAMYLCASSLWSSYEQYFGPGTRLTVT.

The genes are TRBV6-5 and TRBJ2-1; D gene ambiguous. The V end was cut by 4 bases, the J end by 6 bases, with 10 bases between. Germline V gene sequence: CDR1 MNHEY, CDR2 SVGAGI. The CDR3 is 13 amino acids. CDR3 in DNA: TGTGCCAGCAGTTTCCTCGGTGGCAATGAGCAGTTCTTC. Its translation: CASSFLGGNEQFF.